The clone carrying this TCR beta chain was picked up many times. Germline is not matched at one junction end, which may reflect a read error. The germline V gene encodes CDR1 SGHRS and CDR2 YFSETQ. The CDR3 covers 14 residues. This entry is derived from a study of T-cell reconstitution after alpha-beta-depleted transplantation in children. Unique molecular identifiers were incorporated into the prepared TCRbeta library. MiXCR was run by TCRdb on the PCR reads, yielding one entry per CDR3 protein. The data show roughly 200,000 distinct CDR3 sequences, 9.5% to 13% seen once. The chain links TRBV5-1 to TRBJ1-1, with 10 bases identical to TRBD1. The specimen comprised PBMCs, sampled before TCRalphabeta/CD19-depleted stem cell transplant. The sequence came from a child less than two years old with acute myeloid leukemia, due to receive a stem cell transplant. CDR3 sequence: CASSPRTGGTEAFF. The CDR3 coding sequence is TGTGCCAGCAGCCCACGGACAGGGGGCACTGAAGCTTTCTTT.